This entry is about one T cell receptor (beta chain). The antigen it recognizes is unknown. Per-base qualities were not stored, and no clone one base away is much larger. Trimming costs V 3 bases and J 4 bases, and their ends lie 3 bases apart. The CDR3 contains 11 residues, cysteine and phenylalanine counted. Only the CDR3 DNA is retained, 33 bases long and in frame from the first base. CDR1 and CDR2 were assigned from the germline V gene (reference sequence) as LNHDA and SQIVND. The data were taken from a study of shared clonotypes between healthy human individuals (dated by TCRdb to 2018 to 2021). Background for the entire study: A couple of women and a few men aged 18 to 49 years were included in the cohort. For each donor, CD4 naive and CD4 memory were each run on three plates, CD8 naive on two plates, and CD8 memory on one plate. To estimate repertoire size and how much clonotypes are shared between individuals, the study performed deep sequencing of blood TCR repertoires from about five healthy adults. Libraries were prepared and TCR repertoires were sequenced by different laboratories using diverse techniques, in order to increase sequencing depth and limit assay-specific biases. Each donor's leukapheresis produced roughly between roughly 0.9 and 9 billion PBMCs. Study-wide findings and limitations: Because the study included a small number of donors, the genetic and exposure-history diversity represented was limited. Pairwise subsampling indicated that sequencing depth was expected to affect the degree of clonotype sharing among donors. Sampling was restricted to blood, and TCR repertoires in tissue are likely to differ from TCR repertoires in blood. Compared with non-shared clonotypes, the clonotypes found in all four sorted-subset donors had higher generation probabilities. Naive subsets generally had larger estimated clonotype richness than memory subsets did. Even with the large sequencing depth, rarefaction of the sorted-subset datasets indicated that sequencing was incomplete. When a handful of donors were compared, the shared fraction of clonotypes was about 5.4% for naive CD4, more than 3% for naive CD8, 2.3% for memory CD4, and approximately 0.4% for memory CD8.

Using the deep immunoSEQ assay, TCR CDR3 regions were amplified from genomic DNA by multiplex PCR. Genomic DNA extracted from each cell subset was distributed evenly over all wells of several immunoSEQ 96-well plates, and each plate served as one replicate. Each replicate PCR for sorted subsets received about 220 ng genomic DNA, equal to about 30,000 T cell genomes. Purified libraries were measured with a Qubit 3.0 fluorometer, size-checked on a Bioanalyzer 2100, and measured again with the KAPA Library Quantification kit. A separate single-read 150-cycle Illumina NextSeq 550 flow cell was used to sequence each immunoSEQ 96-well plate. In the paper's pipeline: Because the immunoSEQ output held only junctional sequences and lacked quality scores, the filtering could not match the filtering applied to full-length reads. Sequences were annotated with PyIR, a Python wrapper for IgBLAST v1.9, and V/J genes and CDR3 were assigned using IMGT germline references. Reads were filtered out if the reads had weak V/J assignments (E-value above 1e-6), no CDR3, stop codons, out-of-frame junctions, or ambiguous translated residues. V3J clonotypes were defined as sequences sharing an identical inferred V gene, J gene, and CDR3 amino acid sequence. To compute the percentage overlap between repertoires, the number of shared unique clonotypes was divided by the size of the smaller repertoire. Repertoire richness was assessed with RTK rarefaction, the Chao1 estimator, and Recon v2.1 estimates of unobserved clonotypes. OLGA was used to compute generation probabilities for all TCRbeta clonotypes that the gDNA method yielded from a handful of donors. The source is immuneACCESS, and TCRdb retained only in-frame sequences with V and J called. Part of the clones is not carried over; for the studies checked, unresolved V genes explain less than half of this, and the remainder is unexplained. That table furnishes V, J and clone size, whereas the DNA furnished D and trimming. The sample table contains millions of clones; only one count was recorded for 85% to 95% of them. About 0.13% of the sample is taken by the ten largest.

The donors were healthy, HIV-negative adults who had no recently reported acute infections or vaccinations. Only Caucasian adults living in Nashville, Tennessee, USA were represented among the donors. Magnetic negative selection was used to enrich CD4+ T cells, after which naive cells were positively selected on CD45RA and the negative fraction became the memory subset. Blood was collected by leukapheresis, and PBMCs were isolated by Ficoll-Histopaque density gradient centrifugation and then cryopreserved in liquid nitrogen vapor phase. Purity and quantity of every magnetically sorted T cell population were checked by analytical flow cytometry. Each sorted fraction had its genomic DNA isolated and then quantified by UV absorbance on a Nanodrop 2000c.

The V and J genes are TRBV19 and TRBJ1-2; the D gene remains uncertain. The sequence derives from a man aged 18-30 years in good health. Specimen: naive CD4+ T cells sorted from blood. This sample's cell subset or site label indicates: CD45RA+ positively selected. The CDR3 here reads CASSITYGYTF. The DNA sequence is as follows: TGTGCCAGTAGTATCACCTATGGCTACACCTTC.